This TCR beta chain was profiled in a study of cytomegalovirus exposure and HLA in healthy donors. For the study at large: The 130 or so validation repertoires, a later analysis reported, used the same platform as the 700 or so repertoires from the first cohort. Study results and limitations: First-cohort TCR clusters tended to co-occur in the roughly 120 validation repertoires, a later analysis found. TCR beta chains numbering under 200 were designated cytomegalovirus-associated. Across donors, most TCRs were seen rarely, yet some public ones were widespread.

Germline V gene lookup returns CDR1 GTSNPN and CDR2 SVGIG (reference sequence). This CDR3 contains 15 residues. J gave up 6 bases and V 1 base, and 7 bases lay outside the gene matches. TCRdb's table, derived via immunoSEQ multiplex PCR, lists solely in-frame clones and lacks some. The sample contains under 300,000 clones, about 86% of which appear only once. About this clone: Its antigen is unknown.

This TCR derives from a woman under 40 in good health and CMV-seropositive. The rearrangement links TRBV30 to TRBJ2-2; 8 nucleotides match TRBD1. The sequencing input was PBMCs. CDR3 nucleotides: TGTGCCTGGAGTGAAGGGCAGGGGGCGGCCGGGGAGCTGTTTTTT. Translated, it gives CAWSEGQGAAGELFF.